Listed here are 15 T cell receptor beta chains from one sample, sequenced in a study of early T cells in non-severe SARS-CoV-2 infection. TCRdb re-analysed the 5' RACE reads in MiXCR, keeping a single row per CDR3 protein. The table has tens of thousands of distinct CDR3 sequences, approximately 12% seen once. The sample was whole blood, taken at baseline. All receptors come from an adult who was a healthcare worker with PCR-confirmed SARS-CoV-2 infection or an uninfected control (not recorded which). The donor label of this sample is uncertain.

In its sample, this clonotype was seen a few times. The chain employs TRBV11-2 and TRBJ2-1; D remains ambiguous. V was trimmed by 5 bases and J by 5 bases, leaving 16 bases between them. This CDR3 comprises 15 residues. Germline V gene sequence: CDR1 SGHAT, CDR2 FQNNGV. As DNA, the CDR3 is TGTGCCAGCAGCACCCTTCGTGGGCGCAACAATGAGCAGTTCTTC. Translated: CASSTLRGRNNEQFF.

This clonotype turned up a few times. The chain has TRBV4-1 and TRBJ2-7, with D hard to call. The V end lost 4 bases, the J end lost 2 bases, and 12 bases lay between the germline ends. Germline values: CDR1 MGHRA, CDR2 YSYEKL. The CDR3 totals 14 residues. CDR3 nucleotides: TGCGCCAGCAGCCCTGGACCAGAGGCCTACGAGCAGTACTTC. Its translation is CASSPGPEAYEQYF.

This chain uses TRBV6-1 with TRBJ1-2; D is unclear. The germline V and J ends were trimmed by 7 bases and 4 bases, with 16 bases remaining between them. The CDR3 sequence is 14 residues long. Germline V gives CDR1 MNHNS, CDR2 SASEGT. CDR3 region: CASTILPGPYGYTF. The DNA for the CDR3 is TGTGCCAGCACCATCCTCCCCGGGCCCTATGGCTACACCTTC.

There are a few counts of this clonotype. CDR3 bases: TGTGCCAGCAGCTTGGTGGCTATGAAGCAAGAGACCCAGTACTTC. This translates into CASSLVAMKQETQYF. This chain links TRBV5-6 with TRBJ2-5; D uncertain. CDR1 is SGHDT and CDR2 is YYEEEE in the germline V gene. This CDR3 has 15 amino acids. Trimming stripped 0 bases from V and 2 bases from J, with 11 bases between.

This clonotype was counted at least ten times. J is TRBJ1-2 and V is TRBV7-8; TRBD1 matches 7 bases. Germline V gives CDR1 SGHVS, CDR2 FQNEAQ. After removal of 5 bases from V and 4 bases from J, the junction contained 10 bases not matched to a gene. The CDR3 length is 15 residues. Here the CDR3 DNA reads TGTGCCAGCAGCGGCACAGGGGTACAAATCTATGGCTACACCTTC. Translating it yields CASSGTGVQIYGYTF. Full variable domain (missing parts from reference TRBV7-8 and TRBJ1-2): GAGVSQSPRYKVAKRGQDVALRCDPISGHVSLFWYQQALGQGPEFLTYFQNEAQLDKSGLPSDRFFAERPEGSVSTLKIQRTQQEDSAVYLCASSGTGVQIYGYTFGSGTRLTVV.

The CDR3 spells CASSLAGGANTEAFF. CDR3 sequence (DNA): TGTGCCAGCAGCTTGGCAGGGGGCGCGAACACTGAAGCTTTCTTT. The rearrangement uses TRBV5-6 and TRBJ1-1; 8 bases match TRBD1. From germline, CDR1 is SGHDT and CDR2 YYEEEE. V was pared by 0 bases and J by 1 base, with 2 bases of the junction left unmatched. The CDR3 consists of 15 residues.

This chain uses TRBV12-3 or TRBV12-4 with TRBJ2-3; D gene ambiguous. Trimming removed 4 bases from V and 6 bases from J, with 8 bases in between. The CDR3 loop spans 12 amino acids. CDR3 coding DNA: TGTGCCAGCAGTTCTACTCTGGATACGCAGTATTTT. Translating gives CASSSTLDTQYF.

This clonotype was detected ten times or more. The chain joins TRBV10-2 to TRBJ2-5; 11 nucleotides align to TRBD2. Germline CDR1 reads WSHSY; CDR2 reads SAAADI. The CDR3 covers 15 residues. With 6 bases clipped from V and 5 bases from J, the junction kept 8 bases outside the gene matches. CDR3 bases: TGCGCCAGCAGAATAGCGGGAGGGACCACGGAGACCCAGTACTTC. It translates to CASRIAGGTTETQYF.

V usage is TRBV29-1 and J usage is TRBJ1-2; 7 bases are shared with TRBD1. CDR1 and CDR2 from the germline V gene are SQVTM and ANQGSEA. J lost 8 bases, V lost 7 bases, and 13 bases had no gene match. The CDR3 length is 13 residues. In nucleotides, the CDR3 is TGCAGCGCCGGGGACAGCCGTGCGGGGGGCTACACCTTC. Amino acids: CSAGDSRAGGYTF.

The CDR3 spells CAWSSTGELFF. The CDR3 nucleotides read TGTGCCTGGAGTTCGACCGGGGAGCTGTTTTTT. The chain is built from TRBV30 and TRBJ2-2; unclear D gene. Per germline, CDR1 GTSNPN and CDR2 SVGIG (reference sequence). The CDR3 contains 11 residues. V was pared by 2 bases and J by 5 bases, with 3 bases between.

This clonotype was counted between two and nine times. The rearrangement uses TRBV12-3 or TRBV12-4 and TRBJ2-7; TRBD1 matches 7 bases. This CDR3 is built from 13 residues. The J segment lost 7 bases and the V segment lost 4 bases, leaving 7 bases of the junction unmatched. The CDR3 DNA reads TGTGCCAGCAGTTACCCCACAGGGGAGGAGCAGTACTTC. It is translated as CASSYPTGEEQYF.

This clonotype was counted a few times. This chain links TRBV6-6 with TRBJ2-5, with 7 nucleotides matching TRBD1. Germline values: CDR1 MNHNY, CDR2 SVGAGI (reference sequence). Trimming at V came to 2 bases and at J to 5 bases, leaving 5 bases not matched to a gene. The CDR3 sequence is 14 residues long. The CDR3, as DNA: TGTGCCAGCAGTTACGAACGCAGGGGGGAGACCCAGTACTTC. It is translated as CASSYERRGETQYF.

This clonotype has ten or more counts. J is TRBJ1-2 and V is TRBV25-1; D remains ambiguous. The V end was cut by 2 bases, the J end by 2 bases, with 18 bases between. CDR1 and CDR2 (germline): MGHDK, SYGVNS. The CDR3 consists of 17 residues. The CDR3 sequence is CASSERVAGGVNYGYTF. The CDR3 coding sequence is TGTGCCAGCAGTGAACGGGTCGCGGGAGGCGTCAACTATGGCTACACCTTC.

This clonotype was counted between two and nine times. This chain uses TRBV9 with TRBJ2-5, with D perhaps TRBD2 (6 bases). The CDR3 loop spans 16 amino acids. Germline-derived CDR1 and CDR2 are SGDLS and YYNGEE. The V end lost 3 bases, the J end lost 4 bases, and 19 bases lay between the germline ends. The CDR3 spells CASSAQHGGVGETQYF. The CDR3 DNA sequence: TGTGCCAGCAGCGCCCAACACGGGGGAGTGGGAGAGACCCAGTACTTC.

This clonotype was observed a handful of times. The CDR3 region is CASSPTAWAGREPQHF. CDR3 in DNA: TGTGCCAGCAGCCCCACAGCCTGGGCAGGCCGAGAGCCCCAGCATTTT. J is TRBJ1-5 and V is TRBV7-2, with D hard to call. Trimming pared 5 bases from V and 8 bases from J, leaving 22 bases between. The CDR3 consists of 16 residues. CDR1 and CDR2 from the germline V gene are SGHTA and FQGNSA.